This T cell receptor beta chain is drawn from a study of blood T cell repertoires in COVID-19. The CDR3 has 13 amino acids. Trimming cost V 1 base and J 3 bases, with 7 bases left between them. Germline V gene data show CDR1 as SGHAT and CDR2 as FQNNGV. The protocol was immunoSEQ multiplex PCR, while the TCRdb copy is restricted to in-frame clones and leaves out a portion. Among around 160,000 clones listed, approximately 90% were seen once. The chain joins TRBV11-2 to TRBJ2-7; D ambiguous. Sequenced: peripheral blood. The source is a man aged 18 to 29 with COVID-19, enrolled during active disease. As DNA, the CDR3 is TGTGCCAGCAGCTTAGGACTCCGCTACGAGCAGTACTTC. This codes for CASSLGLRYEQYF.